These 3 T cell receptor beta chains came from one sample sequenced in a study of T-cell reconstitution after alpha-beta-depleted transplantation in children. Unique molecular identifiers were used in preparing the TCRbeta library. TCRdb reprocessed the PCR reads with MiXCR, giving one entry per CDR3 protein. In the table there are over 450,000 distinct CDR3 sequences, 8% to 11% of which are singletons. Sequences were derived from PBMCs, sampled before TCRalphabeta/CD19-depleted stem cell transplant. These receptors originate from a child aged 2-15 years with inherited bone marrow failure, due to receive a stem cell transplant.

The chain combines TRBV30 with TRBJ2-1, with 10 bases lining up with TRBD2. The CDR3 is made up of 15 amino acids. J lost 9 bases, V lost 0 bases, and 8 bases had no gene match. Germline-derived CDR1 and CDR2 are GTSNPN and SVGIG (reference sequence). The CDR3 coding sequence is TGTGCCTGGAGTGTAGGTTCTAGCGGGAGTGGTGAGCAGTTCTTC. As protein: CAWSVGSSGSGEQFF.

There are many counts of this clonotype. The chain combines TRBV27 with TRBJ2-7; tentatively, D is TRBD2 (5 bases). The CDR3 is made up of 14 amino acids. V lost 3 bases, J lost 5 bases, and 14 bases lay in between. CDR1 and CDR2 (germline): MNHEY, SMNVEV (reference sequence). Here the CDR3 reads CASSFGLALHEQYF. The DNA of the CDR3 is TGTGCCAGCAGTTTCGGGCTAGCTCTCCACGAGCAGTACTTC.

This clonotype was observed a few times. This chain joins TRBV3-1 and TRBJ2-1; D assignment may be TRBD1 or TRBD2 (6 bases each). CDR3 length equals 16 residues. CDR1 is LGHDT, CDR2 YNNKEL, per germline (reference sequence). Trimming pared 0 bases from V and 3 bases from J, leaving 12 bases between. Here the CDR3 reads CASSQDRGTYYNEQFF. CDR3 coding DNA: TGTGCCAGCAGCCAAGATCGGGGGACATACTACAATGAGCAGTTCTTC.